Presented here are 22 T cell receptor beta chains from one specimen sequenced in a study of early T cells in non-severe SARS-CoV-2 infection. Each CDR3 protein gets one entry after TCRdb re-called the 5' RACE reads with MiXCR. This table has about 35,000 distinct CDR3 sequences, under 7.5% appearing once. Sequenced: whole blood. All receptors derive from an adult who was a healthcare worker with PCR-confirmed SARS-CoV-2 infection or an uninfected control (not recorded which).

This sequence joins TRBV5-1 and TRBJ1-1; TRBD1 might be the D (5 bases). This CDR3 region has 15 residues. Trimming removed 7 bases from V and 0 bases from J, with 16 bases in between. CDR1 and CDR2 from the germline V gene are SGHRS and YFSETQ. CDR3 sequence reads: CASSPRAGMNTEAFF. The CDR3 DNA follows: TGCGCCAGCTCCCCCAGGGCAGGGATGAACACTGAAGCTTTCTTT.

CDR3 loop: CASTTGEALHF. The CDR3 coding sequence is TGTGCCAGCACCACAGGCGAGGCCCTCCACTTT. The gene calls are TRBV11-2 and TRBJ1-6, with a possible D match to TRBD1 (5 bases). Germline V CDR1 and CDR2: SGHAT, FQNNGV. Trimming pared 7 bases from V and 14 bases from J, leaving 12 bases between. The CDR3 spans 11 residues. Filled out from reference TRBV11-2 and TRBJ1-6, the complete variable domain reads EAGVAQSPRYKIIEKRQSVAFWCNPISGHATLYWYQQILGQGPKLLIQFQNNGVVDDSQLPKDRFSAERLKGVDSTLKIQPAKLEDSAVYLCASTTGEALHFGNGTRLTVT.

J is TRBJ1-2 and V is TRBV2; tentative D call: TRBD1 (5 bases). CDR1 and CDR2 (germline): SNHLY, FYNNEI. Trimming shortened V by 6 bases and J by 4 bases, and 12 bases separated the two germline ends. The CDR3 runs 13 residues. CDR3 protein: CASRAGPSYGYTF. The CDR3 nucleotides are TGTGCCAGCAGAGCGGGACCCAGCTATGGCTACACCTTC.

This clonotype has a count of ten or more. The chain couples TRBV20-1 to TRBJ2-5; D may be TRBD1 (5 bases). Germline V gene data show CDR1 as DFQATT and CDR2 as SNEGSKA (reference sequence). The CDR3 extends over 15 amino acids. The V and J ends lost 3 bases and 3 bases respectively, with 17 bases between them. This CDR3 reads CSASGFDRGEETQYF. CDR3 nucleotides: TGCAGTGCTAGCGGTTTCGACAGAGGAGAAGAGACCCAGTACTTC.

This clonotype was detected ten times or more. One end of the junction varies from germline; a read error may be responsible. The genes are TRBV6-2 or TRBV6-3 and TRBJ2-4; perhaps TRBD1 as D (7 bases). The germline gives CDR1 MNHEY, CDR2 SVGEGT. The CDR3 is made up of 14 amino acids. CDR3 DNA: TGTGCCAGCAGTAAAGGCGAGACAGGGAGACAGGGACTCTTC. It codes for CASSKGETGRQGLF.

This clonotype came up many times. The chain is built from TRBV25-1 and TRBJ2-7; D tentatively reads TRBD1 or TRBD2 (5 bases each). V was shortened by 3 bases and J by 5 bases, with 11 bases between the two germline ends. In germline, CDR1 is MGHDK, CDR2 SYGVNS. The CDR3 has 13 amino acids. The CDR3, as DNA: TGTGCCAGCAGTGATGGGGGATCCGACGAGCAGTACTTC. Protein sequence: CASSDGGSDEQYF.

In its sample, this clonotype is medium-sized. The chain uses TRBV7-9 and TRBJ1-6, with a tentative D call TRBD1 (6 bases). Per the germline V gene, CDR1 is SEHNR and CDR2 is FQNEAQ (reference sequence). Trimming shortened V by 5 bases and J by 13 bases, and 21 bases separated the two germline ends. The CDR3 contains 15 residues. The CDR3 nucleotides read TGTGCCAGCAGCCCGACCGGGACACCAAAGGATCCCCTCCACTTT. Translation: CASSPTGTPKDPLHF.

This clonotype was detected ten times or more. CDR3 coding DNA: TGCGCCAGCAGACGTGATTCAGGTGGCTACACCTTC. This gives the protein CASRRDSGGYTF. V gene TRBV5-1 combines with J gene TRBJ1-2; D gene ambiguous. Germline CDR1 and CDR2: SGHRS and YFSETQ. V was shortened by 5 bases and J by 7 bases, with 12 bases between the two germline ends. The CDR3 runs to 12 residues.

In its sample, this clonotype was seen many times. This chain joins TRBV6-5 and TRBJ2-7; D remains ambiguous. This CDR3 region has 15 residues. CDR1 and CDR2 from the germline V gene are MNHEY and SVGAGI. Trimming removed 6 bases at V and 2 bases at J, with 17 bases between. The CDR3 region is CASRPTTLSAYEQYF. The CDR3 nucleotides are TGTGCCAGCAGACCCACGACCCTCTCCGCCTACGAGCAGTACTTC.

This clonotype has at least ten counts. The genes are TRBV9 and TRBJ2-7, with D possibly being TRBD1 or TRBD2 (5 bases each). Germline values: CDR1 SGDLS, CDR2 YYNGEE. The CDR3 is made up of 14 amino acids. Trimming removed 0 bases from V and 7 bases from J, with 14 bases in between. CDR3 protein: CASSVEGTDREQYF. The CDR3 DNA reads as TGTGCCAGCAGCGTAGAAGGGACCGATAGGGAGCAGTACTTC. Supplemented by reference TRBV9 and TRBJ2-7, the full variable domain reads DSGVTQTPKHLITATGQRVTLRCSPRSGDLSVYWYQQSLDQGLQFLIQYYNGEERAKGNILERFSAQQFPDLHSELNLSSLELGDSALYFCASSVEGTDREQYFGPGTRLTVT.

This clonotype was recorded a few times. The chain is built from TRBV6-1 and TRBJ2-6; D is ambiguous. The V end lost 2 bases, the J end lost 0 bases, and 5 bases lay between the germline ends. The CDR3 runs 15 residues. Germline CDR1 reads MNHNS; CDR2 reads SASEGT. The chain's CDR3 is CASSEYSSGANVLTF. The DNA for the CDR3 is TGTGCCAGCAGTGAATACAGCTCTGGGGCCAACGTCCTGACTTTC.

This clonotype was seen repeatedly, ten times or more. The gene calls are TRBV6-5 and TRBJ1-5; the D is unclear. CDR1 and CDR2 (germline): MNHEY, SVGAGI. The V and J ends lost 0 bases and 4 bases respectively, with 10 bases between them. This CDR3 contains 15 residues. The CDR3 coding sequence is TGTGCCAGCAGTTACTCAGGCAGAGTAAATCAGCCCCAGCATTTT. It encodes CASSYSGRVNQPQHF.

This clonotype came up many times. The chain is built from TRBV30 and TRBJ1-2; TRBD1 matches 8 bases. The germline gives CDR1 GTSNPN, CDR2 SVGIG (reference sequence). The CDR3 spans 15 residues. V was pared by 2 bases and J by 7 bases, with 12 bases of the junction left unmatched. The CDR3 sequence: CAWSTDRVVFLGYTF. CDR3 sequence (DNA): TGTGCCTGGAGTACGGACAGGGTCGTTTTTCTTGGCTACACCTTC.

The V call is TRBV28, the J call TRBJ2-7; no definite D call. Trimming pared 6 bases from V and 5 bases from J, leaving 11 bases between. The CDR3 sequence is 12 residues long. Looked up from germline, CDR1 is MDHEN and CDR2 is SYDVKM. Here the CDR3 DNA reads TGTGCCAGCAGCCTACCGACAAACGAGCAGTACTTC. Translated, it gives CASSLPTNEQYF.

This clonotype was counted ten times or more. This chain uses TRBV7-9 with TRBJ2-3, with 12 bases identical to TRBD2. V lost 5 bases and J lost 5; bases outside the gene matches: 5. This CDR3 region has 15 residues. Germline CDR1 is SEHNR and CDR2 is FQNEAQ (reference sequence). The CDR3 is CASSNWGLAGDTQYF. The CDR3 region has the DNA TGTGCCAGCAGCAATTGGGGACTAGCGGGAGATACGCAGTATTTT. The full variable domain, with the rest looked up from reference TRBV7-9 and TRBJ2-3, is DTGVSQNPRHKITKRGQNVTFRCDPISEHNRLYWYRQTLGQGPEFLTYFQNEAQLEKSRLLSDRFSAERPKGSFSTLEIQRTEQGDSAMYLCASSNWGLAGDTQYFGPGTRLTVL.

This clonotype occurred a few times. The chain joins TRBV2 to TRBJ2-2; no firm D call. This CDR3 has 16 residues. The germline CDR1 and CDR2 sequences are SNHLY and FYNNEI. Between the trimmed V and J ends, which lost 5 bases and 6 bases, there was a span of 19 bases. CDR3 region: CASSPNGQNWAGELFF. The DNA for the CDR3 is TGTGCCAGCAGTCCCAACGGCCAGAATTGGGCCGGGGAGCTGTTTTTT.

This clonotype was recorded a few times. This chain links TRBV6-6 with TRBJ1-4, with 7 bases identical to TRBD1. V was pared by 6 bases and J by 6 bases, with 13 bases of the junction left unmatched. The CDR3 covers 16 residues. The V gene's germline CDR1 is MNHNY and CDR2 SVGAGI (reference sequence). The CDR3 is CASSNGGQTVYEKLFF. The CDR3 DNA is TGTGCCAGCAGCAACGGGGGACAGACAGTTTATGAAAAACTGTTTTTT.

This clonotype has ten or more counts. The chain carries TRBV19 and TRBJ2-1; 15 bases match TRBD2. The CDR3 consists of 15 residues. The ends lost 6 bases at V and 8 bases at J; junction bases unmatched: 5. Germline V gives CDR1 LNHDA, CDR2 SQIVND (reference sequence). CDR3 sequence (DNA): TGTGCCAGTAGGGGACTAGCGGGAGGCTTCGATGAGCAGTTCTTC. It specifies CASRGLAGGFDEQFF.

Ten or more counts support this clonotype. V and J are TRBV27 and TRBJ2-1; TRBD2 matches 8 bases. V shed 7 bases, J shed 7 bases, and the junction held 15 bases outside the gene matches. From germline, CDR1 is MNHEY and CDR2 SMNVEV (reference sequence). The CDR3 contains 16 residues. The CDR3 loop is CASKPGGAGRPNEQFF. CDR3 DNA: TGTGCCAGCAAACCCGGGGGGGCTGGACGACCTAATGAGCAGTTCTTC.

This clonotype occurred a few times. This chain links TRBV10-3 with TRBJ2-7; a weak D match, TRBD2 (6 bases). CDR3 size: 11 residues. Germline V gene sequence: CDR1 ENHRY, CDR2 SYGVKD. Trimming left V 8 bases short and J 7 bases short, with 12 bases between. CDR3 amino acids: CAIGRAGEQYF. CDR3 sequence (DNA): TGTGCCATCGGCCGGGCGGGGGAGCAGTACTTC.

There are many counts of this clonotype. The chain couples TRBV12-3 or TRBV12-4 to TRBJ2-7; the D is unclear. Trimming took 3 bases from V and 2 from J, leaving 8 bases between them. The CDR3 runs 13 residues. DNA for the CDR3: TGTGCCAGCAGTTTGCTGGGGACCTACGAGCAGTACTTC. This sequence encodes CASSLLGTYEQYF.

In this sample, this clonotype turned up many times. V is TRBV6-6 and J is TRBJ1-5; D gene ambiguous. The CDR3 runs to 14 residues. V was pared by 2 bases and J by 3 bases, with 8 bases between. Per the germline V gene, CDR1 is MNHNY and CDR2 is SVGAGI (reference sequence). CDR3: CASSYMGTNQPQHF. For the CDR3, the DNA is TGTGCCAGCAGTTACATGGGTACCAATCAGCCCCAGCATTTT.